The clone carrying this T cell receptor (beta chain) occurred a few times. What it binds is unknown. The data originate from a study of early T cells in non-severe SARS-CoV-2 infection. The overall study: It was bulk RNA from unsorted whole blood that was sequenced, and the chains were unpaired.

Study-wide results and limits: VDJdb matching skewed toward anti-spike CD8 responses, missing private and CD4 specificities.

Germline lookup yields CDR1 SNHLY and CDR2 FYNNEI. Deletions cut 4 bases from V and 3 bases from J, with 12 bases between. The CDR3 is 15 amino acids. Individual cDNA molecules were tagged with unique molecular identifiers. TCRdb redid the calling of the 5' RACE reads with MiXCR, one entry per CDR3 protein. The sample consists of about 35,000 distinct CDR3 sequences, approximately 8% of them appearing once. The rearrangement uses TRBV2 and TRBJ2-2, with no clear D. The sequenced sample was whole blood, obtained at baseline. This receptor was identified in an adult who was a healthcare worker with PCR-confirmed SARS-CoV-2 infection or an uninfected control (not recorded which). CDR3 region: CASSGRLDDTGELFF. CDR3 DNA: TGTGCCAGCAGTGGGCGACTGGACGACACCGGGGAGCTGTTTTTT.